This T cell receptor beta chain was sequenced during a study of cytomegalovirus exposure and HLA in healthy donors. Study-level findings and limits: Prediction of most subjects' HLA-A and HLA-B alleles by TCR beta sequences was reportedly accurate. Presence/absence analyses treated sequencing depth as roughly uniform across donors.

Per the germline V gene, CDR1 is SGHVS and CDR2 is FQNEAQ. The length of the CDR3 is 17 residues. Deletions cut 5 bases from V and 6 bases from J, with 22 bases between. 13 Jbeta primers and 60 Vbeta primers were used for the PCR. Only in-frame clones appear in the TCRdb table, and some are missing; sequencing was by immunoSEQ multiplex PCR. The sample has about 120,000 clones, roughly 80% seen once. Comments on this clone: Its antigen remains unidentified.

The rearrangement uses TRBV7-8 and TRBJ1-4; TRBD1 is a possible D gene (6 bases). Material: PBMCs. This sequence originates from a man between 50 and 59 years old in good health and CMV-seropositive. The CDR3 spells CASSPTQGRGSDEKLFF. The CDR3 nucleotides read TGTGCCAGCAGCCCTACACAGGGCCGGGGCTCGGATGAAAAACTGTTTTTT. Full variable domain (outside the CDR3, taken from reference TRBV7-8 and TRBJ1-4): GAGVSQSPRYKVAKRGQDVALRCDPISGHVSLFWYQQALGQGPEFLTYFQNEAQLDKSGLPSDRFFAERPEGSVSTLKIQRTQQEDSAVYLCASSPTQGRGSDEKLFFGSGTQLSVL.